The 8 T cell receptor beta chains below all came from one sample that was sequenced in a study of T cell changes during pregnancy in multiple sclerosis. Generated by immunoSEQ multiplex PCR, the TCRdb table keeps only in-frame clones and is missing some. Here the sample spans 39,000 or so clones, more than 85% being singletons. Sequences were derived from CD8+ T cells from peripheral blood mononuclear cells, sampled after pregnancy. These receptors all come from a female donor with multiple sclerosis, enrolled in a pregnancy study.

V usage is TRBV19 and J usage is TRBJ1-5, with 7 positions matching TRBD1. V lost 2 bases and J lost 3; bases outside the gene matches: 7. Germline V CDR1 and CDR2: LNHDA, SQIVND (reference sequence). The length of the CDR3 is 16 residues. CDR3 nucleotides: TGTGCCAGTAGTATAAAAGACAGGGAGATCAATCAGCCCCAGCATTTT. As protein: CASSIKDREINQPQHF.

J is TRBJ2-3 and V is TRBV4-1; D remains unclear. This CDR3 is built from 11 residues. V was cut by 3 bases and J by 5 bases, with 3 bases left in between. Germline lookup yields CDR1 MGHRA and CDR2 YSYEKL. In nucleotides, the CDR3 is TGCGCCAGCAGCCAGAGAGATACGCAGTATTTT. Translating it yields CASSQRDTQYF.

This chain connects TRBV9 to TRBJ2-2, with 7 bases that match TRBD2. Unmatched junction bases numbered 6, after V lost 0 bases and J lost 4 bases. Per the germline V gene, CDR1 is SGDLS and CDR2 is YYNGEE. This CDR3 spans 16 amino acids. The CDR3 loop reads CASSVVGGLRTGELFF. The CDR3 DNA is TGTGCCAGCAGCGTAGTGGGGGGGTTACGCACCGGGGAGCTGTTTTTT.

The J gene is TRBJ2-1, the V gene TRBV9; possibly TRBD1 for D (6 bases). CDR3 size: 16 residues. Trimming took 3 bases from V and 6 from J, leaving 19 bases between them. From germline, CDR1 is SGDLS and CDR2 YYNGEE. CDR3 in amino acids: CASSGQTLDRFNEQFF. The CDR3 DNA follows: TGTGCCAGCAGCGGCCAAACTTTGGACAGATTCAATGAGCAGTTCTTC.

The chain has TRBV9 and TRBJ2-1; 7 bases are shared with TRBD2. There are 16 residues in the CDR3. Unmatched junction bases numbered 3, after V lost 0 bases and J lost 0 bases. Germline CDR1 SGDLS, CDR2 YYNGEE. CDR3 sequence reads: CASSVGGGSSYNEQFF. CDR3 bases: TGTGCCAGCAGCGTAGGGGGCGGGAGCTCCTACAATGAGCAGTTCTTC.

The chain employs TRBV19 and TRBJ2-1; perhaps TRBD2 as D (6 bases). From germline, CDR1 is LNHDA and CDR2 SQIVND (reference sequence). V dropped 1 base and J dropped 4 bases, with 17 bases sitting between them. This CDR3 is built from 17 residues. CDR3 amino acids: CASSIGTLGRQYNEQFF. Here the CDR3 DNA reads TGTGCCAGTAGTATAGGGACGTTAGGGAGGCAGTACAATGAGCAGTTCTTC.

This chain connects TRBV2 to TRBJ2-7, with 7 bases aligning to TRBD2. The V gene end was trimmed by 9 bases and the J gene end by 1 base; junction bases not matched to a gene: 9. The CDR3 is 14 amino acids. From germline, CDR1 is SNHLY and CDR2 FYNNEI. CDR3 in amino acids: CARGGRGPSYEQYF. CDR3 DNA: TGTGCCAGGGGGGGGAGGGGCCCTTCCTACGAGCAGTACTTC.

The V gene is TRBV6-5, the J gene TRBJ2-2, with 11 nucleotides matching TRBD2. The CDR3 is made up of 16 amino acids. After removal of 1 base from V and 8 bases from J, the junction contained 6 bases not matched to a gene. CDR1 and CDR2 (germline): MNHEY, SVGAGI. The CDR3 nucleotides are TGTGCCAGCAGTTACTGGACTAGCGGGCTGGTGGGGGAGCTGTTTTTT. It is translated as CASSYWTSGLVGELFF.